This TCR beta chain was profiled in a study of cytomegalovirus exposure and HLA in healthy donors. Study conclusions and caveats: After further analysis at a later stage, under 20,000 TCR beta sequences were associated with HLA alleles at 0.05 false discovery rate. The study labeled more than 150 TCR beta chains cytomegalovirus-associated. Later work found most CMV-associated TCR beta chains apparently HLA-restricted. A later analysis showed that HLA-associated TCR beta chains had undergone more clonal expansion than equally common others.

With 2 bases removed from V and 0 bases from J, the gap between germline ends came to 12 bases. The germline V gene encodes CDR1 SGHDT and CDR2 YYEEEE. CDR3 length: 16 amino acids. Primers: 60 Vbeta forward and 13 Jbeta reverse. Assay used: immunoSEQ multiplex PCR; TCRdb lists only in-frame clones, some missing. The repertoire table contains more than 45,000 clones. A note on this clone: Its antigen is not identified.

The sample taken for sequencing was PBMCs. The TCR originated in a male donor in good health and CMV-seronegative. V and J are TRBV5-6 and TRBJ1-3; no firm D call. CDR3 amino acids: CASSFQTGYSGNTIYF. Written as DNA, the CDR3 is TGTGCCAGCAGCTTCCAAACGGGTTACTCTGGAAACACCATATATTTT. Based on the CDR3 plus reference TRBV5-6 and TRBJ1-3, the full variable domain is DAGVTQSPTHLIKTRGQQVTLRCSPKSGHDTVSWYQQALGQGPQFIFQYYEEEERQRGNFPDRFSGHQFPNYSSELNVNALLLGDSALYLCASSFQTGYSGNTIYFGEGSWLTVV.